A selection of T cell receptor beta chains follows, all from one sample in a study of shared clonotypes between healthy human individuals. Generated by immunoSEQ multiplex PCR, the TCRdb table keeps only in-frame clones and is missing some. Here the sample spans approximately 720,000 clones, 72% being singletons. What was sequenced was memory CD4+ T cells sorted from blood. The receptors come from a woman aged 25 to 39 in good health. Both conserved end residues are part of each CDR3. D genes are given only for firm matches. Clone size appears in some rows only: once, few, many, or a class for an expanded clone.

d_gene	v_gene	abundance	j_gene	CDR3aa	CDR3nt
-	TRBV7-9	-	TRBJ1-4	CASSRPFSGGKEKLFF	TGTGCCAGCAGCCGGCCGTTTTCGGGGGGGAAAGAAAAACTGTTTTTT
-	TRBV27	-	TRBJ2-3	CASSLLNTDTQYF	TGTGCCAGCAGTTTACTAAACACAGATACGCAGTATTTT
-	TRBV5-4	-	TRBJ1-1	CASSLSPGTEAFF	TGTGCCAGCAGCTTGTCACCGGGGACTGAAGCTTTCTTT
TRBD1	TRBV28	few	TRBJ1-2	CASGAGQGDGYTF	TGTGCCAGCGGAGCGGGACAGGGGGATGGCTACACCTTC
-	TRBV5-1	-	TRBJ1-2	CASSRETAGYGYTF	TGCGCCAGCAGCAGGGAGACAGCCGGATATGGCTACACCTTC
-	TRBV19	-	TRBJ2-5	CASSIRETQYF	TGTGCCAGTAGTATACGAGAGACCCAGTACTTC
TRBD1	TRBV11-2	few	TRBJ2-1	CASSTDRDNEQFF	TGTGCCAGCAGCACGGACAGGGACAATGAGCAGTTCTTC
-	TRBV2	many	TRBJ2-2	CASRGSTTGELFF	TGTGCCAGCAGGGGCTCTACCACCGGGGAGCTGTTTTTT
TRBD2	TRBV6-5	once	TRBJ2-3	CASSYSVAGEVDTQYF	TGTGCCAGCAGTTACTCGGTAGCGGGAGAAGTAGATACGCAGTATTTT
TRBD1	TRBV2	-	TRBJ1-4	CASRQGQEGGLFF	TGTGCCAGCAGGCAGGGACAGGAAGGTGGTCTGTTTTTT
-	TRBV5-8	-	TRBJ2-6	CASSYQGTGANVLTF	TGTGCCAGCAGTTATCAGGGTACAGGGGCCAACGTCCTGACTTTC
-	TRBV5-6	-	TRBJ2-3	CASSLGPASTDTQYF	TGTGCCAGCAGCTTGGGTCCAGCTAGCACAGATACGCAGTATTTT
TRBD2	TRBV10-3	-	TRBJ2-3	CAIQTSQPSGRAKGDTQYF	TGTGCCATCCAAACGAGCCAGCCTAGCGGGAGGGCCAAAGGGGATACGCAGTATTTT
TRBD1	TRBV27	-	TRBJ1-3	CASRQTGGTGNTIYF	TGTGCCAGCAGGCAGACAGGGGGAACTGGAAACACCATATATTTT
-	TRBV11-3	-	TRBJ1-2	CASSPTGTNYGYTF	TGTGCCAGCAGCCCCACCGGGACTAACTATGGCTACACCTTC
-	TRBV4-1	many	TRBJ2-1	CASSQAIGRGQFF	TGCGCCAGCAGCCAAGCAATTGGCAGGGGGCAGTTCTTC
-	TRBV30	-	TRBJ2-7	CAWNRDLSYEQYF	TGTGCCTGGAACAGGGACCTCTCCTACGAGCAGTACTTC
TRBD1	TRBV2	-	TRBJ1-2	CASSEGRQGVAGYTF	TGTGCCAGCAGTGAGGGCCGTCAGGGGGTAGCTGGCTACACCTTC
TRBD1	TRBV30	-	TRBJ2-7	CARQGRRGEQYF	TGTGCCAGACAGGGGAGAAGGGGCGAGCAGTACTTC
-	TRBV5-1	-	TRBJ2-7	CASSRGVSGAAYEQYF	TGCGCCAGCAGCCGGGGAGTTTCAGGGGCGGCCTACGAGCAGTACTTC
-	TRBV6-5	-	TRBJ1-5	CASSYAPGGSQHF	TGTGCCAGCAGTTACGCCCCTGGGGGGTCCCAGCATTTT
TRBD2	TRBV6-1	-	TRBJ2-4	CASSATRLAVAKNIQYF	TGTGCCAGCAGTGCCACAAGACTAGCGGTCGCCAAAAACATTCAGTACTTC
-	TRBV11-2	many	TRBJ2-2	CASSLDKVAGELFF	TGTGCCAGCAGCTTGGACAAGGTCGCCGGGGAGCTGTTTTTT